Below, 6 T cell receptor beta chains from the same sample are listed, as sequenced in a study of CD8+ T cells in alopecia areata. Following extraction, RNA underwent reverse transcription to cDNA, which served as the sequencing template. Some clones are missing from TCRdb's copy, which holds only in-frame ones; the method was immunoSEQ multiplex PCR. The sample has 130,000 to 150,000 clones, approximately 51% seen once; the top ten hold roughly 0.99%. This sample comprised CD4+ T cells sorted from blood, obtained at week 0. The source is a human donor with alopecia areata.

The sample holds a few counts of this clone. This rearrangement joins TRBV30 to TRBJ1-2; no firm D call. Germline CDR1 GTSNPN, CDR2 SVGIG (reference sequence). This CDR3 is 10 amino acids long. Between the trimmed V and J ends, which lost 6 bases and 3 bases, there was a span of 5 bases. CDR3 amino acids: CACSYYGYTF. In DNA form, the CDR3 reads TGTGCCTGTAGCTACTATGGCTACACCTTC.

The DNA of the CDR3 is TGTGCCAGCAGACCTAACCCGGGACTAGCGATCCATGAGCAGTTCTTC. It encodes CASRPNPGLAIHEQFF. The rearrangement uses TRBV28 and TRBJ2-1, with 10 bases identical to TRBD2. The CDR3 contains 16 residues. CDR1 is MDHEN, CDR2 SYDVKM, per germline. V was pared by 6 bases and J by 8 bases, with 13 bases of the junction left unmatched.

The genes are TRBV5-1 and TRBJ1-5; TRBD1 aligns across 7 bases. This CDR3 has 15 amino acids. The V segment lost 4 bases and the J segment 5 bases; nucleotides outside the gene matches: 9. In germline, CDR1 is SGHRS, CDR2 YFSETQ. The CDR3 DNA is TGCGCCAGCAGCCTTTTAGGGGGACAGCATCAGCCCCAGCATTTT. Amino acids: CASSLLGGQHQPQHF.

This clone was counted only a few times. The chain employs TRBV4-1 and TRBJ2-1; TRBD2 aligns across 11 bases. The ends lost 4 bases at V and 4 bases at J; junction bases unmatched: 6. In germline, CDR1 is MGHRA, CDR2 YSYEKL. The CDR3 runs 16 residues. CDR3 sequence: CASSRSGTSGYNEQFF. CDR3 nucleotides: TGCGCCAGCAGCCGAAGTGGGACTAGCGGATACAATGAGCAGTTCTTC.

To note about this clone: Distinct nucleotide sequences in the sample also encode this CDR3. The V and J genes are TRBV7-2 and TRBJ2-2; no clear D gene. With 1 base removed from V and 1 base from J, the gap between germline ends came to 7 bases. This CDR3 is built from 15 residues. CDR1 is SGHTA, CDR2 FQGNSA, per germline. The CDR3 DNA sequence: TGTGCCAGCAGCTTAGGGTGGGGGAACACCGGGGAGCTGTTTTTT. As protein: CASSLGWGNTGELFF. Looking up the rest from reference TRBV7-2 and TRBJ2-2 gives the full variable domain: GAGVSQSPSNKVTEKGKDVELRCDPISGHTALYWYRQSLGQGLEFLIYFQGNSAPDKSGLPSDRFSAERTGGSVSTLTIQRTQQEDSAVYLCASSLGWGNTGELFFGEGSRLTVL.

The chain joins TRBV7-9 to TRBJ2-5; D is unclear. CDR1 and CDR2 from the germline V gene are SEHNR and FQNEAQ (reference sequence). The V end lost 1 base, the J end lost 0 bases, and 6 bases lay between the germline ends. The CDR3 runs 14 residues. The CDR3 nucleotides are TGTGCCAGCAGCTTAGTGGCGTACCAAGAGACCCAGTACTTC. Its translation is CASSLVAYQETQYF.